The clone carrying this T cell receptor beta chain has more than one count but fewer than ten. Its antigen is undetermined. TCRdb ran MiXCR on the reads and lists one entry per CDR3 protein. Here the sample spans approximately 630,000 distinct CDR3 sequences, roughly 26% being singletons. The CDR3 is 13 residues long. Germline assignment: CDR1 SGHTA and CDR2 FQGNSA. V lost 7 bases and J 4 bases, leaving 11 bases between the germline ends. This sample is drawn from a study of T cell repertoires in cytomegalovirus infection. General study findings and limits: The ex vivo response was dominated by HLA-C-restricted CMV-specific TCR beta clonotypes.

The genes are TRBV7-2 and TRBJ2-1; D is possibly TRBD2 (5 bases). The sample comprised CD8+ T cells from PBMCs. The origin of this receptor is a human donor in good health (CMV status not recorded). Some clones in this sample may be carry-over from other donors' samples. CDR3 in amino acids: CASNFGGYNEQFF. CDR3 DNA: TGTGCCAGCAATTTCGGCGGGTACAATGAGCAGTTCTTC.